The present T cell receptor beta chain was sequenced within a study of blood T cell repertoires in COVID-19. Study details: COVID-19 samples collected from the United States, Italy and Spain covered acute and convalescent phases.

This CDR3 comprises 14 residues. CDR1 SNHLY and CDR2 FYNNEI come from the germline V gene. Germline trimming cut 6 bases from V and 3 bases from J; bases unmatched to any gene: 6. Method: immunoSEQ multiplex PCR; TCRdb's copy keeps in-frame clones and lacks some. The sample includes over 85,000 clones, roughly 80% seen only once; the top ten take 9.8%. The origin of this receptor is a man aged 55 to 69 with active or convalescent COVID-19. The material sequenced was peripheral blood. The chain uses TRBV2 and TRBJ1-2, with TRBD1 matching 8 bases. CDR3 amino acids: CASSLQGADYGYTF. The DNA of the CDR3 is TGTGCCAGCAGCCTTCAGGGGGCGGACTATGGCTACACCTTC.